This TCR beta chain originates from a study of CD8 T cells in Susac syndrome. Findings and limits, study-wide: The study recognized that its TCR sequencing and HLA analysis covered a relatively small number of individuals.

Reverse transcription of roughly 0.45 to 1 ug RNA was performed with random hexamers. Coverage of TCR beta CDR3 amplification by immunoSEQ multiplex PCR extended to 54 Vbeta and 13 Jbeta. TCRdb analysed the immunoSEQ multiplex PCR reads with MiXCR anew, one entry per CDR3 protein. The sample consists of a few hundred thousand distinct CDR3 sequences, around 96% of them appearing once. As regards this clonotype: Its target is not known.

Germline CDR1 and CDR2: SQVTM and ANQGSEA. The CDR3 has 9 amino acids. Negative isolation yielded CD8+ and CD4+ T cells; FACS enriched TEMRA cells. Sequencing was performed on CD4+ T cells from PBMCs. This sequence joins TRBV29-1 and TRBJ2-5; unclear D gene. The sequence was obtained from a human donor with multiple sclerosis. The CDR3 sequence is CSISETQYF. DNA for the CDR3: TGCAGTATAAGCGAGACCCAGTACTTC.